This TCR beta chain came from a study of identical twins. Study results and caveats: Low generation-probability sequences were in excess among twin-shared out-of-frame alpha sequences.

TCRdb reanalysed the 5' RACE reads using MiXCR and keeps one entry per CDR3 protein. The table lists about 890,000 distinct CDR3 sequences, 9% to 15% of them singletons. Trimming removed 4 bases from V and 3 bases from J, with 13 bases in between. This CDR3 is built from 14 residues. Germline V gene sequence: CDR1 DFQATT, CDR2 SNEGSKA (reference sequence). This clonotype was seen many times. Its antigen is not identified. These data also featured in a second study, about yellow fever vaccine responses in identical twins. That work adds: Reportedly, the T cell response mounted by twins to vaccine seemed partly convergent, partly personalized.

The sequence was collected from a woman between 18 and 29 years old in good health. The chain joins TRBV20-1 to TRBJ2-1, with D possibly TRBD2 on 6 matching bases. What was sequenced was PBMCs. The DNA for the CDR3 is TGCAGTGCTATAGAACAGCGGGTCTACAATGAGCAGTTCTTC. Translation gives CSAIEQRVYNEQFF.